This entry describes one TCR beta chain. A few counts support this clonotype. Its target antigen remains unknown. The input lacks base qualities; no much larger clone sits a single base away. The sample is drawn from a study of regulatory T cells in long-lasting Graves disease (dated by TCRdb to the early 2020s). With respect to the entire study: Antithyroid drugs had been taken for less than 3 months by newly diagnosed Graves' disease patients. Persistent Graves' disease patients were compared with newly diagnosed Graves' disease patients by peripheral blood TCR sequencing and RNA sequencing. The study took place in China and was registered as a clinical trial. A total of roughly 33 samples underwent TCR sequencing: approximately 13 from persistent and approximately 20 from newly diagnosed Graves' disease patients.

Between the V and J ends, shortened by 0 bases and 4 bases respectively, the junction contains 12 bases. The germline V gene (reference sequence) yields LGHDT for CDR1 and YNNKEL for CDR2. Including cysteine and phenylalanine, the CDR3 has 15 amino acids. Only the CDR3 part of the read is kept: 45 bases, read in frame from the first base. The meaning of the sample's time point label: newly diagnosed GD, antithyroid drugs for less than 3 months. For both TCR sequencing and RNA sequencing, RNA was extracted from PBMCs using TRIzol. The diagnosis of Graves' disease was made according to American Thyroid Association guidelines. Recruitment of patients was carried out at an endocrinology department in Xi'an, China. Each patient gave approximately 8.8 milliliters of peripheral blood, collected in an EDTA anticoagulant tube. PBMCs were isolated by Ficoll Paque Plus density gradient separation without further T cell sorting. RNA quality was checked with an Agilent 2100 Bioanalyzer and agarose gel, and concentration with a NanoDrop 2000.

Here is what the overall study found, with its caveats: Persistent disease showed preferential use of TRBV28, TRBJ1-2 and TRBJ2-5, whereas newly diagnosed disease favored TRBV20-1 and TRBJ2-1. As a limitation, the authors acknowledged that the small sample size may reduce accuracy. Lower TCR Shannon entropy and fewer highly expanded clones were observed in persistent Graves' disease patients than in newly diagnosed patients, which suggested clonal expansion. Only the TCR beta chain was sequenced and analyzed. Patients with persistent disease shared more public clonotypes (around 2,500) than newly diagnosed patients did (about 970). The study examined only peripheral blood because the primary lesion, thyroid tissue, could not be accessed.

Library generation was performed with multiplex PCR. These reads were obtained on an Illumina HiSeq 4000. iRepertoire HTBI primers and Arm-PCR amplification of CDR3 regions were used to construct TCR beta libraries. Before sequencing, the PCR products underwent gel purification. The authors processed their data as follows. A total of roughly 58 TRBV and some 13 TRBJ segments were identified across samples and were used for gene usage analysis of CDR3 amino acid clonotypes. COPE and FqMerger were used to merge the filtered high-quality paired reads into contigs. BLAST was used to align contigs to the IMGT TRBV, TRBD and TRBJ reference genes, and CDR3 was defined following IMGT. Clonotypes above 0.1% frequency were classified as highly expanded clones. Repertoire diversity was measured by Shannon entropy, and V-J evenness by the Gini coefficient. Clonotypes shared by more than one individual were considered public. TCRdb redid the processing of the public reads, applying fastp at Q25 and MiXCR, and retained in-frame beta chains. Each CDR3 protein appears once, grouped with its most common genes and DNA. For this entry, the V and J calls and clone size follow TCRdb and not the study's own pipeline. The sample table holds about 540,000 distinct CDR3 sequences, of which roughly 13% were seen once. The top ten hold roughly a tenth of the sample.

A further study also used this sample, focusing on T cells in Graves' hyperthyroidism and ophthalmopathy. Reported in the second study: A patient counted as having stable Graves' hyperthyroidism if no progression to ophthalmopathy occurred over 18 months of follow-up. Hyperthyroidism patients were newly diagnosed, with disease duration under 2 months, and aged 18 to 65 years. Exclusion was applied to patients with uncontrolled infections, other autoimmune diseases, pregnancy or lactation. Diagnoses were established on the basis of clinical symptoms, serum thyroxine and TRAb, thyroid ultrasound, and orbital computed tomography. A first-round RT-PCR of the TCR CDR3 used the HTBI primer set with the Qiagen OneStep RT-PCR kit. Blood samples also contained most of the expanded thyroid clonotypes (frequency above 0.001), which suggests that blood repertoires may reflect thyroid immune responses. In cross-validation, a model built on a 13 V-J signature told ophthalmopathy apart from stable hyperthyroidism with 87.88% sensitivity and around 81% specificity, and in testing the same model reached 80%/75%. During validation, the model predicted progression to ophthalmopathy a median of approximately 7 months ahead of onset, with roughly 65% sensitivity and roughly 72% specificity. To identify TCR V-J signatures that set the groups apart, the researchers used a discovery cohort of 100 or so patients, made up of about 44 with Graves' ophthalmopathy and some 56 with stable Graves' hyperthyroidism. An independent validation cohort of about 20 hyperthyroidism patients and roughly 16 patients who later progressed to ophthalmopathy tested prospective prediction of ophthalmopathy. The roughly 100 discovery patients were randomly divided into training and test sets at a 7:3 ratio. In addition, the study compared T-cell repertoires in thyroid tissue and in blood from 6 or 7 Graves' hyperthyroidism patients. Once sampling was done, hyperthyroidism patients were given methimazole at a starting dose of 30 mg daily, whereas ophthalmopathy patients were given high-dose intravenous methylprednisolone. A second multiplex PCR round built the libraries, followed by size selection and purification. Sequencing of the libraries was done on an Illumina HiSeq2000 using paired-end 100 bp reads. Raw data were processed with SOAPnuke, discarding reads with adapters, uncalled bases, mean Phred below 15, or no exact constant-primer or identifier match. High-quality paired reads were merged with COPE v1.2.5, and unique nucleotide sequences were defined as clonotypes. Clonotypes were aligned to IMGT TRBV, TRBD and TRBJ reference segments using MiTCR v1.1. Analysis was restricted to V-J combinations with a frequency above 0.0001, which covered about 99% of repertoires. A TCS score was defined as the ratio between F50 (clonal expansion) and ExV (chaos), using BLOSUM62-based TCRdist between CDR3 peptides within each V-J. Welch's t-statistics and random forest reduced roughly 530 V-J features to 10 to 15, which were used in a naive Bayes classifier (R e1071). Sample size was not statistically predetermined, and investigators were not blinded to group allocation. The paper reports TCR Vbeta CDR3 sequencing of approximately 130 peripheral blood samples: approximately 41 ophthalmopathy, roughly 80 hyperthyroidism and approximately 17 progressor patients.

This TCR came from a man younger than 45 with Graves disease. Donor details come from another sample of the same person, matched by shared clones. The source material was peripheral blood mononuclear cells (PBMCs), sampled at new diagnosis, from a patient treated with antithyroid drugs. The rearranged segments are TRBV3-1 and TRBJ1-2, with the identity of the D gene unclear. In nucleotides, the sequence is TGTGCCAGCAGCCAAGACGTACAGAGGGCCTATGGCTACACCTTC. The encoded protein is CASSQDVQRAYGYTF.